This TCR beta chain was identified during a study of blood T cell repertoires in COVID-19. The overall study: Italy, Spain and the United States were the sources of the convalescent and acute COVID-19 samples. The analysed material was cDNA or gDNA that came from T cells, B-cell-depleted T cells, or PBMCs.

Original handling: By means of reference gene primer amplification, nucleated cell counts were estimated. Clones were read by immunoSEQ multiplex PCR, and TCRdb kept only the in-frame ones, dropping some. V and J calls and clone size are as listed in that table; D and trimming were resolved from the DNA. This sample has 150,000 to 200,000 clones, with about four fifths found just once. One Seattle source followed patients from active infection through their disease course. From germline, CDR1 is MNHEY and CDR2 SVGEGT. Unmatched junction bases numbered 11, after V lost 2 bases and J lost 7 bases. The length of the CDR3 is 16 residues.

The TCR was taken from a woman older than 75 with COVID-19, enrolled during active disease. The sample taken for sequencing was peripheral blood. The V gene is TRBV6-2 or TRBV6-3, the J gene TRBJ1-2; 9 bases fit TRBD1. CDR3: CASSYLPGQGSGGYTF. The CDR3 nucleotides are TGTGCCAGCAGTTACCTACCGGGACAGGGATCCGGTGGCTACACCTTC.